The next 7 T cell receptor beta chains were all read from a single sample in a study of OX40 agonist ivuxolimab in advanced cancers. Clones were read by immunoSEQ multiplex PCR, and TCRdb kept only the in-frame ones, dropping some. The sample includes tens of thousands of clones, 89% of them seen just once. This sample comprised CD4+ or CD8+ T cells sorted from blood, obtained in a trial of the OX40 agonist ivuxolimab. Source of these receptors: an adult with an advanced solid tumor such as melanoma, head and neck, liver or kidney cancer.

The chain uses TRBV5-6 and TRBJ1-1; 7 bases map to TRBD1. CDR3 size: 14 residues. Losses at the gene ends were 3 bases for V and 3 bases for J; bases not matched to a gene: 5. Germline CDR1 is SGHDT and CDR2 is YYEEEE. The CDR3 region is CASSSDREDTEAFF. DNA of the CDR3: TGTGCCAGCAGCTCCGACAGGGAGGACACTGAAGCTTTCTTT.

This clone has a handful of counts. The V call is TRBV29-1, the J call TRBJ1-2; TRBD1 might be the D (6 bases). Germline V gives CDR1 SQVTM, CDR2 ANQGSEA. V shed 2 bases and J shed 2 bases, with 6 bases lying between them. The CDR3 is 12 amino acids. CDR3 sequence reads: CSVETGNYGYTF. DNA of the CDR3: TGCAGCGTTGAAACAGGGAACTATGGCTACACCTTC.

For the CDR3, the DNA is TGTGCCAGCAGCTTATGGGGACTAGCGGAAAATGAGCAGTTCTTC. This gives the protein CASSLWGLAENEQFF. The chain carries TRBV7-3 and TRBJ2-1; 11 bases match TRBD2. This CDR3 has 15 amino acids. V lost 2 bases and J lost 7; bases outside the gene matches: 4. CDR1 is SGHTA and CDR2 is FQGTGA in the germline V gene.

The J gene is TRBJ2-5, the V gene TRBV5-1; D may be TRBD2 (5 bases). CDR3 length: 14 residues. Germline V CDR1 and CDR2: SGHRS, YFSETQ. Deletions cut 6 bases from V and 0 bases from J, with 12 bases between. CDR3 sequence: CASKEVSYQETQYF. CDR3 nucleotides: TGCGCCAGCAAGGAGGTCTCGTACCAAGAGACCCAGTACTTC.

V gene TRBV2 combines with J gene TRBJ2-5; 7 nucleotides agree with TRBD1. The ends lost 4 bases at V and 4 bases at J; junction bases unmatched: 6. The germline V gene encodes CDR1 SNHLY and CDR2 FYNNEI. This CDR3 has 14 amino acids. CDR3 DNA sequence: TGTGCCAGCAGTGCCACGACAGGGCGAGAGACCCAGTACTTC. Amino acid sequence: CASSATTGRETQYF.

This clone was picked up one time. The chain has TRBV29-1 and TRBJ2-5, with D hard to call. Germline CDR1 is SQVTM and CDR2 is ANQGSEA. Trimming left V 7 bases short and J 4 bases short, with 10 bases between. The CDR3 is 11 amino acids. The CDR3 DNA reads as TGCAGCGGGTGGGATGTAGAGACCCAGTACTTC. As protein: CSGWDVETQYF.

The count of this clone is one. The chain has TRBV11-1 and TRBJ2-3; 10 bases align to TRBD1. This CDR3 contains 16 residues. J gave up 3 bases and V 5 bases, and 8 bases lay outside the gene matches. The germline gives CDR1 SGHAT, CDR2 FQDESV (reference sequence). The CDR3 DNA reads as TGTGCCAGCAGCATCGCCGGGACAGGGGTTACAGATACGCAGTATTTT. Its translation is CASSIAGTGVTDTQYF.